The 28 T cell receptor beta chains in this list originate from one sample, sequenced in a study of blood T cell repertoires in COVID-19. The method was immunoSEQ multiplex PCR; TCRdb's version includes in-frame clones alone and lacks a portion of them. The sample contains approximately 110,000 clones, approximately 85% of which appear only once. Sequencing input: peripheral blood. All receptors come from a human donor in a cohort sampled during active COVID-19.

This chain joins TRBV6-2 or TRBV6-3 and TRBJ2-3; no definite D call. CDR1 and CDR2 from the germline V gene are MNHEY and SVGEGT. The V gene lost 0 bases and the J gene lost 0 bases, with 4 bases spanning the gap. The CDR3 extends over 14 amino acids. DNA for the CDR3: TGTGCCAGCAGTTACTCGAGGAGCACAGATACGCAGTATTTT. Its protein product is CASSYSRSTDTQYF.

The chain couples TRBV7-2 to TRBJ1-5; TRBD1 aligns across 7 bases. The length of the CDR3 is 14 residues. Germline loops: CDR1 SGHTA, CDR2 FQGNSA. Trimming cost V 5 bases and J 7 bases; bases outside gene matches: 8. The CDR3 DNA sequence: TGTGCCAGCAGCGGAAACAGGGGTCGGCAGCCCCAGCATTTT. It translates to CASSGNRGRQPQHF.

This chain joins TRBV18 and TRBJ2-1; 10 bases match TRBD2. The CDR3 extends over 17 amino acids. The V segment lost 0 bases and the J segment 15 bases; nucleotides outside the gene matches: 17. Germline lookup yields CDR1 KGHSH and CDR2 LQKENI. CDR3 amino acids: CASSPPNLLAGVKGWFF. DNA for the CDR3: TGTGCCAGCTCACCACCGAATCTTCTAGCGGGAGTGAAGGGGTGGTTCTTC.

CDR3 DNA sequence: TGTGCCAGCAGCAGTAACAGGGTATCTGTCGGGGAGCAGTACTTC. This sequence encodes CASSSNRVSVGEQYF. This chain links TRBV5-6 with TRBJ2-7; tentative D call: TRBD1 (6 bases). The CDR3 is 15 residues long. Germline CDR1 SGHDT, CDR2 YYEEEE. V was clipped by 4 bases and J by 7 bases, with 21 bases between them.

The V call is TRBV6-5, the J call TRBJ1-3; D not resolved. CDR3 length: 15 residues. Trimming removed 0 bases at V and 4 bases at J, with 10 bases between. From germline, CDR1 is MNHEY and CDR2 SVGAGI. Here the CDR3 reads CASSYSWEGGNTIYF. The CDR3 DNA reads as TGTGCCAGCAGTTACTCATGGGAGGGAGGAAACACCATATATTTT.

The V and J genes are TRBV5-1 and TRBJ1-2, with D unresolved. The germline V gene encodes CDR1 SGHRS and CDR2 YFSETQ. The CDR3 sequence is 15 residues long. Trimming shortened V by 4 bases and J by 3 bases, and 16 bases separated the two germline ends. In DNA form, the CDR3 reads TGCGCCAGCAGCATCGAGGGAAGGTGGGACTATGGCTACACCTTC. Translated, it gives CASSIEGRWDYGYTF.

The CDR3 nucleotides read TGTGCCAGCAGCCGCAGCGGGTACGAGCAGTACTTC. Translating gives CASSRSGYEQYF. The genes are TRBV3-1 (or the pseudogene TRBV3-2) and TRBJ2-7; D is possibly TRBD2 (6 bases). Germline loops: CDR1 LGHDT, CDR2 YNNKEL (reference sequence). V was cut by 4 bases and J by 4 bases, with 8 bases left in between. The CDR3 sequence is 12 residues long.

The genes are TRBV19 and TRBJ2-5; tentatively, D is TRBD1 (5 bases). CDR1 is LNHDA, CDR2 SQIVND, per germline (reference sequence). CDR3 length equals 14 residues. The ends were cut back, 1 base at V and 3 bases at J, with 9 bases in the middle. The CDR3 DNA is TGTGCCAGTAGTATAGCGTCAGGGAAAGAGACCCAGTACTTC. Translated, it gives CASSIASGKETQYF.

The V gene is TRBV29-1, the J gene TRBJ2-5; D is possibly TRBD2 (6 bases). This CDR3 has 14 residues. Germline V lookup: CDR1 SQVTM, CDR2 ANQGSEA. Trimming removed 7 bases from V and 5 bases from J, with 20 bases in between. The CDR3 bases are TGCAGCGCTTCTCCCACGGTAGGAGGGGAGACCCAGTACTTC. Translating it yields CSASPTVGGETQYF. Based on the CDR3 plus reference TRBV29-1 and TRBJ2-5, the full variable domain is SAVISQKPSRDICQRGTSLTIQCQVDSQVTMMFWYRQQPGQSLTLIATANQGSEATYESGFVIDKFPISRPNLTFSTLTVSNMSPEDSSIYLCSASPTVGGETQYFGPGTRLLVL.

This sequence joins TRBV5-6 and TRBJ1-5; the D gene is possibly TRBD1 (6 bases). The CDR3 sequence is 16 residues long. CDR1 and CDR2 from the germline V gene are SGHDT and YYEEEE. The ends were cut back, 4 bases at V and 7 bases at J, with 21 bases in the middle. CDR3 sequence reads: CASSMRIQGREQPQHF. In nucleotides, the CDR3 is TGTGCCAGCAGCATGCGCATACAGGGACGGGAACAGCCCCAGCATTTT.

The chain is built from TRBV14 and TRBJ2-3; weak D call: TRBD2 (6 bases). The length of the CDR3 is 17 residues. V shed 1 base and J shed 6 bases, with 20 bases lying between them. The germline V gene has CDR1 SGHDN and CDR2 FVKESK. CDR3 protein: CASSQGTSLAWTDTQYF. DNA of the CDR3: TGTGCCAGCAGCCAAGGGACGTCCCTAGCGTGGACCGATACGCAGTATTTT.

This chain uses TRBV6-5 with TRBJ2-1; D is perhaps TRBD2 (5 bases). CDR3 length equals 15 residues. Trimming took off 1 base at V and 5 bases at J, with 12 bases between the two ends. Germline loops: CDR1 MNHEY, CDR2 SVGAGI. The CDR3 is CASSYWGALNNEQFF. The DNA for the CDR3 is TGTGCCAGCAGTTACTGGGGAGCCCTCAACAATGAGCAGTTCTTC.

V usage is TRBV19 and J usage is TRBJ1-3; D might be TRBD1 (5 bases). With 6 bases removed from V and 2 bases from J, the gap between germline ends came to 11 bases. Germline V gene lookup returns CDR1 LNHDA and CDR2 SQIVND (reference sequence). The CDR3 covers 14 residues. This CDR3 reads CASSSQGAGNTIYF. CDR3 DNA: TGTGCCAGTAGCTCTCAAGGGGCTGGAAACACCATATATTTT.

This CDR3 reads CSASISMNEQFF. Here the CDR3 DNA reads TGCAGTGCTAGTATAAGCATGAATGAGCAGTTCTTC. The chain recombines TRBV20-1 with TRBJ2-1, with D hard to call. With 3 bases removed from V and 7 bases from J, the gap between germline ends came to 10 bases. Per the germline V gene, CDR1 is DFQATT and CDR2 is SNEGSKA (reference sequence). This CDR3 is built from 12 residues.

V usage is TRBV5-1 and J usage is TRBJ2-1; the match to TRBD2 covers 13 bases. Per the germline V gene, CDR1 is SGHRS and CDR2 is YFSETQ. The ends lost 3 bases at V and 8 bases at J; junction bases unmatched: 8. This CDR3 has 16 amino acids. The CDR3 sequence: CASSSTSGRAWYEQFF. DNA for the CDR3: TGCGCCAGCAGCTCAACTAGCGGGAGGGCTTGGTATGAGCAGTTCTTC.

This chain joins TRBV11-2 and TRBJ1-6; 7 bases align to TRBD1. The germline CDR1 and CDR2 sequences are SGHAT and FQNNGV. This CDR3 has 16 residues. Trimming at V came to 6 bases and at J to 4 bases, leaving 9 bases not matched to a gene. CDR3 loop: CASRQDRPYYNSPLHF. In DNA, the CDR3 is TGTGCCAGCAGACAGGACAGGCCCTATTATAATTCACCCCTCCACTTT. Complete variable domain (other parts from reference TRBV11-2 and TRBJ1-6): EAGVAQSPRYKIIEKRQSVAFWCNPISGHATLYWYQQILGQGPKLLIQFQNNGVVDDSQLPKDRFSAERLKGVDSTLKIQPAKLEDSAVYLCASRQDRPYYNSPLHFGNGTRLTVT.

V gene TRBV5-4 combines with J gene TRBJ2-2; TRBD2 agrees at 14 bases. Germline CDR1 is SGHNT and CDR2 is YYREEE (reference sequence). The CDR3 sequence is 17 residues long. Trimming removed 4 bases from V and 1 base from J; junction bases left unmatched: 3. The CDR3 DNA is TGTGCCAGCAGCCAGGGACTAGCGGGAGAGAACACCGGGGAGCTGTTTTTT. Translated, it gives CASSQGLAGENTGELFF. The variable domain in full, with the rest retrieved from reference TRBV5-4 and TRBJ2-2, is ETGVTQSPTHLIKTRGQQVTLRCSSQSGHNTVSWYQQALGQGPQFIFQYYREEENGRGNFPPRFSGLQFPNYSSELNVNALELDDSALYLCASSQGLAGENTGELFFGEGSRLTVL.

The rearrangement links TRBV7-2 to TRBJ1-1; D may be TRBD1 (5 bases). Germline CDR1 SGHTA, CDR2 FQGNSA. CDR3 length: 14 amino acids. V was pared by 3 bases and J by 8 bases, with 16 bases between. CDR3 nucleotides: TGTGCCAGCAGCTTCGTTCATGGTAACAGGGAAGCTTTCTTT. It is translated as CASSFVHGNREAFF.

The CDR3 DNA follows: TGTGCCAGCAGCTCTAGGTCCACGCGGGGTAACTATGGCTACACCTTC. It codes for CASSSRSTRGNYGYTF. This rearrangement joins TRBV11-1 to TRBJ1-2; D is uncertain. The germline V gene encodes CDR1 SGHAT and CDR2 FQDESV (reference sequence). The V and J ends lost 4 bases and 1 base respectively, with 16 bases between them. The CDR3 loop spans 16 amino acids. The full variable domain, in which reference TRBV11-1 and TRBJ1-2 provide the parts outside the CDR3, is EAEVAQSPRYKITEKSQAVAFWCDPISGHATLYWYRQILGQGPELLVQFQDESVVDDSQLPKDRFSAERLKGVDSTLKIQPAELGDSAMYLCASSSRSTRGNYGYTFGSGTRLTVV.

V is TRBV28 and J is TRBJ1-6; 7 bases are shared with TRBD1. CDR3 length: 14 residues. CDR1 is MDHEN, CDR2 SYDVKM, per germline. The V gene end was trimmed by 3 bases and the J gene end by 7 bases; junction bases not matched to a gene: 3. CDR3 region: CASSFVTGNSPLHF. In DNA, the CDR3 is TGTGCCAGCAGTTTTGTGACAGGGAATTCACCCCTCCACTTT.

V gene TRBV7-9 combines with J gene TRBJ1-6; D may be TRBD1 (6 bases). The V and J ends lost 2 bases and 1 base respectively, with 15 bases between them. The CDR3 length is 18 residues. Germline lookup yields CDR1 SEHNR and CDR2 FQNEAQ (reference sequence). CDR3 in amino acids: CASSLIQGKGSYNSPLHF. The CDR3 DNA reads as TGTGCCAGCAGCTTAATTCAGGGGAAAGGTTCCTATAATTCACCCCTCCACTTT.

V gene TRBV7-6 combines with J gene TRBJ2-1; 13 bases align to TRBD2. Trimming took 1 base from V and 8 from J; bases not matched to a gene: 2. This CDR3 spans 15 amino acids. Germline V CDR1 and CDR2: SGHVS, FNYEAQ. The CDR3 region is CASSLGLAGGYEQFF. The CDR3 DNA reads TGTGCCAGCAGCTTAGGACTAGCGGGAGGATATGAGCAGTTCTTC.

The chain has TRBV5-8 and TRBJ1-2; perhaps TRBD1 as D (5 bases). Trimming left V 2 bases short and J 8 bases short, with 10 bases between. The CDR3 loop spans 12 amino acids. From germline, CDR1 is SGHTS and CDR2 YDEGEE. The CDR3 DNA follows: TGTGCCAGCAGCTTTCCAAGGGGAGGCTACACCTTC. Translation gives CASSFPRGGYTF.

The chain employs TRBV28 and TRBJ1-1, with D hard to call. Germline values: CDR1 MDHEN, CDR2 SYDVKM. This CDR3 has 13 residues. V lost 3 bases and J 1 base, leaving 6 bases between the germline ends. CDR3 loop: CASSFGGNTEAFF. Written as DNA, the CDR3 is TGTGCCAGCAGTTTTGGAGGGAACACTGAAGCTTTCTTT.

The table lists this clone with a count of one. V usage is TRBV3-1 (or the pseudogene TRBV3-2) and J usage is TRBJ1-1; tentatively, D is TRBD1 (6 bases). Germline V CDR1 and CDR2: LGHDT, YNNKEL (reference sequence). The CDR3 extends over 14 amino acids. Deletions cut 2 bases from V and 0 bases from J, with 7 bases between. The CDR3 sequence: CASSQQGMNTEAFF. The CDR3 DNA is TGTGCCAGCAGCCAACAGGGGATGAACACTGAAGCTTTCTTT.

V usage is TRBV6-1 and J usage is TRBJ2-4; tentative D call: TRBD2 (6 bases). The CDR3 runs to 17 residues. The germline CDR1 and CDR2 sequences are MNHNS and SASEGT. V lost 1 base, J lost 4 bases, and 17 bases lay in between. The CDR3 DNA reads TGTGCCAGCAGTGAAGTTCCAACCCGCGGGGTTAAAAACATTCAGTACTTC. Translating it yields CASSEVPTRGVKNIQYF.

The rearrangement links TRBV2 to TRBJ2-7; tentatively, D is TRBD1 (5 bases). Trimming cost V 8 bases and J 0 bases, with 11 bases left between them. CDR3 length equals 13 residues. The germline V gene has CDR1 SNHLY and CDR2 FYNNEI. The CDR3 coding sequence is TGTGCCAGCTTCAGGGTCCCCTCCTACGAGCAGTACTTC. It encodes CASFRVPSYEQYF. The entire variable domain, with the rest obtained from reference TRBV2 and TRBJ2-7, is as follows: EPEVTQTPSHQVTQMGQEVILRCVPISNHLYFYWYRQILGQKVEFLVSFYNNEISEKSEIFDDQFSVERPDGSNFTLKIRSTKLEDSAMYFCASFRVPSYEQYFGPGTRLTVT.

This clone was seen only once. The CDR3 DNA follows: TGCGCCAGCAGCCAAGAACAGGGCGCTTCCTACGAGCAGTACTTC. Residues: CASSQEQGASYEQYF. The genes are TRBV4-1 and TRBJ2-7; weak D call: TRBD1 (6 bases). Germline V gene sequence: CDR1 MGHRA, CDR2 YSYEKL. This CDR3 region has 15 residues. The ends were cut back, 0 bases at V and 1 base at J, with 10 bases in the middle.